The following is a TCR beta chain sequence with its context. The germline gene is not matched at one end of the junction; a read error may be the cause. The sample is drawn from a study of Ad26.COV2.S vaccination and SARS-CoV-2 variants. Germline V gene sequence: CDR1 SEHNR, CDR2 FQNEAQ (reference sequence). CDR3 length: 15 amino acids. Data came from immunoSEQ multiplex PCR; TCRdb stores just in-frame clones and leaves some out. The sample includes 150,000 to 200,000 clones, 70% to 90% of them seen just once. This sequence joins TRBV7-9 and TRBJ1-1; TRBD1 is a possible D gene (6 bases). The specimen comprised peripheral blood, sampled after recovery from COVID-19. This TCR came from a human donor who had recovered from COVID-19. CDR3 protein: CASSLAGTLNTEAFF. The CDR3 nucleotides are TGTGCCAGCAGCCTAGCGGGGACATTGAACACTGAAGCTTTCTTT.